Presented here are 2 T cell receptor beta chains from one specimen sequenced in a study of shared clonotypes between healthy human individuals. Profiling relied on immunoSEQ multiplex PCR, and the TCRdb table lists in-frame clones only, not all of them. This table holds about 480,000 clones, about 75% found once. The sequenced material came from PBMCs. The receptors come from a woman between 40 and 55 years old in good health. Some clones in this sample may be carry-over from other donors' samples.

The rearrangement uses TRBV5-1 and TRBJ2-3, with no clear D. Trimming removed 0 bases from V and 2 bases from J, with 7 bases in between. From germline, CDR1 is SGHRS and CDR2 YFSETQ. The CDR3 is made up of 14 amino acids. CDR3 protein: CASSLALVTDTQYF. The CDR3 DNA reads TGCGCCAGCAGCTTGGCCCTAGTCACAGATACGCAGTATTTT.

The chain joins TRBV7-9 to TRBJ2-7, with D possibly being TRBD1 or TRBD2 (5 bases each). The V end was cut by 10 bases, the J end by 2 bases, with 12 bases between. Germline CDR1 SEHNR, CDR2 FQNEAQ (reference sequence). CDR3 size: 12 residues. The CDR3 coding sequence is TGTGCCATTCGAGAGGGACCCTACGAGCAGTACTTC. Protein product: CAIREGPYEQYF.